The 19 T cell receptor beta chains listed next were all sequenced from one sample in a study of T cells expressing NK-cell markers. TCRdb derives one entry per CDR3 protein from the 5' RACE reads, leaving out DNA. This specimen shows 150,000 to 200,000 distinct CDR3 sequences; the ten leading clones hold roughly 18%. Input material: blood T cells: a sorted CD56 or NKG2C T cell subset, CD4+ or CD8+ T cells, or bulk PBMC T cells (not recorded which). The receptor set was obtained from a woman between 18 and 75 years old in good health.

The rearrangement joins TRBV20-1 to TRBJ2-7; TCRdb outputs TRBD2, but without DNA this stays unchecked. Per germline, CDR1 DFQATT and CDR2 SNEGSKA (reference sequence). This CDR3 has 14 residues. CDR3 protein: CSASGTGMTYEQYF.

The chain has TRBV20-1 and TRBJ2-7; checking the TCRdb D call of TRBD1 is not possible without DNA. There are 15 residues in the CDR3. Germline V gene sequence: CDR1 DFQATT, CDR2 SNEGSKA (reference sequence). The CDR3 spells CSAEAPGTGAYEQYF.

The rearrangement links TRBV11-2 to TRBJ2-2. The germline CDR1 and CDR2 sequences are SGHAT and FQNNGV. The CDR3 contains 14 residues. This chain's CDR3 is CASSLSVNTGELFF. Variable domain in full (rest from reference TRBV11-2 and TRBJ2-2): EAGVAQSPRYKIIEKRQSVAFWCNPISGHATLYWYQQILGQGPKLLIQFQNNGVVDDSQLPKDRFSAERLKGVDSTLKIQPAKLEDSAVYLCASSLSVNTGELFFGEGSRLTVL.

The V call is TRBV14, the J call TRBJ2-1; TCRdb lists TRBD2, though no DNA is available to test this call. The CDR3 spans 15 residues. Looked up from germline, CDR1 is SGHDN and CDR2 is FVKESK. The CDR3 sequence is CATLPILAGFNEQFF.

The V call is TRBV5-1, the J call TRBJ2-7. Germline lookup yields CDR1 SGHRS and CDR2 YFSETQ. This CDR3 has 13 amino acids. CDR3 sequence reads: CASAPLGTYEQYF. Filled out from reference TRBV5-1 and TRBJ2-7, the complete variable domain reads KAGVTQTPRYLIKTRGQQVTLSCSPISGHRSVSWYQQTPGQGLQFLFEYFSETQRNKGNFPGRFSGRQFSNSRSEMNVSTLELGDSALYLCASAPLGTYEQYFGPGTRLTVT.

The V and J genes are TRBV5-5 and TRBJ1-2; TCRdb reports TRBD1, a call that lacks DNA to check it against. CDR3 size: 13 residues. Germline assignment: CDR1 SGHKS and CDR2 YYEKEE (reference sequence). CDR3 protein: CASSLGARGGYTF.

This chain joins TRBV18 and TRBJ2-1. This CDR3 contains 17 residues. Germline V lookup: CDR1 KGHSH, CDR2 LQKENI. This chain's CDR3 is CASSSNAVGSSYNEQFF.

This sequence joins TRBV2 and TRBJ2-1; lacking DNA, the TRBD2 call made by TCRdb goes unchecked. The CDR3 contains 14 residues. Germline V gives CDR1 SNHLY, CDR2 FYNNEI. The CDR3 is CASTREGSYNEQFF.

The chain is built from TRBV20-1 and TRBJ1-3. The CDR3 is 12 residues long. Germline CDR1 DFQATT, CDR2 SNEGSKA (reference sequence). The CDR3 is CSALGRGNTIYF.

The V call is TRBV5-1, the J call TRBJ2-3. The CDR3 length is 15 residues. Germline lookup yields CDR1 SGHRS and CDR2 YFSETQ. Here the CDR3 reads CASSVLGFFTDTQYF.

The CDR3 is CATSPGARNGYTF. The chain couples TRBV24-1 to TRBJ1-2; no DNA is available, so the TRBD1 call from TCRdb remains unchecked. The germline CDR1 and CDR2 sequences are KGHDR and SFDVKD. The CDR3 covers 13 residues.

This chain joins TRBV5-1 and TRBJ2-1; TCRdb's D call, TRBD2, is unchecked because there is no DNA. Per germline, CDR1 SGHRS and CDR2 YFSETQ. This CDR3 is built from 14 residues. The CDR3: CASSPGLAGKEQFF.

J is TRBJ2-3 and V is TRBV7-3; TCRdb gives TRBD1 as the D gene, but with no DNA this cannot be confirmed. The CDR3 length is 16 residues. CDR1 and CDR2 from the germline V gene are SGHTA and FQGTGA. CDR3 protein: CASSLEGQASTDTQYF.

The gene calls are TRBV7-9 and TRBJ1-4; the D call of TRBD1 rests on TCRdb alone, since no DNA is present to check it. This CDR3 comprises 14 residues. Germline assignment: CDR1 SEHNR and CDR2 FQNEAQ (reference sequence). The CDR3: CASSFGGFREKLFF.

V is TRBV11-2 and J is TRBJ2-2; TCRdb indicates TRBD2, and absent DNA this call remains unverified. CDR1 and CDR2 (germline): SGHAT, FQNNGV. The CDR3 is 17 residues long. CDR3 sequence reads: CASSLYRLAGNTGELFF.

The genes are TRBV6-1 and TRBJ2-1; TCRdb returns TRBD1, unconfirmable since there is no DNA. Germline CDR1 and CDR2: MNHNS and SASEGT. CDR3 length equals 17 residues. The CDR3 region is CASSKRIRQGIPNEQFF.

This CDR3 reads CASSSRVLGQPQHF. This sequence joins TRBV7-3 and TRBJ1-5; TCRdb's D call of TRBD1 is untestable without DNA. The CDR3 has 14 residues. Germline V gene data show CDR1 as SGHTA and CDR2 as FQGTGA.

The chain couples TRBV4-1 to TRBJ2-1; TCRdb lists TRBD1, though no DNA is available to test this call. The CDR3 totals 14 residues. CDR1 and CDR2 (germline): MGHRA, YSYEKL. The CDR3: CASSQDPGAAEQFF.

The rearrangement links TRBV12-3 or TRBV12-4 to TRBJ2-5; no DNA is available, so the TRBD1 call from TCRdb remains unchecked. This CDR3 is built from 13 residues. The chain's CDR3 is CASSRTGLETQYF.